This T cell receptor beta chain was recovered during a study of T-cell reconstitution after alpha-beta-depleted transplantation in children. Study-level points and caveats: After transplant, high TCRbeta diversity at day 60 in some patients arose from surviving recipient T cells and thymic progenitors. A year had passed since transplant, and T-cell counts and diversity by then came mostly from newly produced T cells. Expanded clones from the graft, numbering several hundred, reportedly supplied alpha-beta T cells about two months after transplant.

Preparation of the TCRbeta library was carried out with unique molecular identifiers. TCRdb re-derived calls from the PCR reads in MiXCR, one entry per CDR3 protein. The profile shows 350,000 to 500,000 distinct CDR3 sequences, around two fifths of them singletons. Comment on this clonotype: Its target is not known.

This TCR was recovered from a girl aged 2-10 years with aplastic anemia, due to receive a stem cell transplant. The source was PBMCs, collected before TCRalphabeta/CD19-depleted stem cell transplant.

The DNA for the CDR3 is TGTGCCACCAGCAGAGAGGGTTCTGGCAATCAGCCCCAGCATTTT. This gives the protein CATSREGSGNQPQHF. V usage is TRBV15 and J usage is TRBJ1-5; D gene uncertain. This CDR3 is 15 amino acids long. Trimming removed 0 bases at V and 2 bases at J, with 8 bases between. Germline CDR1 is LNHNV and CDR2 is YYDKDF (reference sequence).